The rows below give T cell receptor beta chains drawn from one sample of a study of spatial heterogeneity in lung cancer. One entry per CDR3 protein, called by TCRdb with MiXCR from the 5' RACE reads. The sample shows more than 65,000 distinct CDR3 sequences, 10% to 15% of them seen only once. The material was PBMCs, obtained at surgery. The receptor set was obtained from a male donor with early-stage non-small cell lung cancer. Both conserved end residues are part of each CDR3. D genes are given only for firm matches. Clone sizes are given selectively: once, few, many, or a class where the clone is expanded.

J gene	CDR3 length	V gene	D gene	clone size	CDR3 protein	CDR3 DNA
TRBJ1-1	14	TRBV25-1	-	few	CASSRQGRATEAFF	TGTGCCAGCAGTCGTCAGGGGAGGGCCACTGAAGCTTTCTTT
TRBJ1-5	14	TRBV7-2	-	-	CASSPGPGSQPQHF	TGTGCCAGCAGCCCAGGCCCAGGGTCTCAGCCCCAGCATTTT
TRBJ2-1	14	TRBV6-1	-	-	CASSEVAGINEQFF	TGTGCCAGCAGTGAAGTGGCAGGGATCAATGAGCAGTTCTTC
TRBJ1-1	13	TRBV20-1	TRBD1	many	CSARTGGDTEAFF	TGCAGTGCTAGAACAGGGGGGGACACTGAAGCTTTCTTT
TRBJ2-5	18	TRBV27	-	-	CASSRDPNLVGEQETQYF	TGTGCCAGCAGTAGAGACCCGAATCTGGTGGGAGAACAAGAGACCCAGTACTTC
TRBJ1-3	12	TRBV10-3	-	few	CAISSSGNTIYF	TGTGCCATCAGCAGCTCTGGAAACACCATATATTTT
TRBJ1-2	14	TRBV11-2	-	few	CASSSSGGNYGYTF	TGTGCCAGCAGCTCCTCGGGGGGCAACTATGGCTACACCTTC
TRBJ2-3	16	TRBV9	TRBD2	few	CASSVGLAGVGDTQYF	TGTGCCAGCAGCGTCGGACTAGCGGGGGTTGGAGATACGCAGTATTTT
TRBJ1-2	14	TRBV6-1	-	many	CASSEGAESMGYTF	TGTGCCAGCAGTGAAGGGGCAGAATCTATGGGCTACACCTTC
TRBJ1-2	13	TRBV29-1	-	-	CSVEDRGASGYTF	TGCAGCGTTGAAGACAGGGGCGCAAGTGGCTACACCTTC
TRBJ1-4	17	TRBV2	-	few	CASSELALSATNEKLFF	TGTGCCAGCAGTGAGTTGGCCCTCAGTGCAACTAATGAAAAACTGTTTTTT
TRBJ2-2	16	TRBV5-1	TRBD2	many	CASSGGLAGSPGELFF	TGCGCCAGCAGCGGTGGACTAGCGGGAAGTCCCGGGGAGCTGTTTTTT
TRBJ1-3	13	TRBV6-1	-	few	CASSVPSGNTIYF	TGTGCCAGCAGTGTACCTTCTGGAAACACCATATATTTT
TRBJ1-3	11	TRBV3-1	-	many	CASSQGNTIYF	TGTGCCAGCAGCCAAGGAAACACCATATATTTT
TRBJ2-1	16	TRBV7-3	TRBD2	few	CASSSREGHSYNEQFF	TGTGCCAGCAGCTCACGGGAGGGCCACTCCTACAATGAGCAGTTCTTC
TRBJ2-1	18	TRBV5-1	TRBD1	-	CASSLGFGQGVSYNEQFF	TGCGCCAGCAGCTTGGGGTTCGGACAGGGGGTTTCCTACAATGAGCAGTTCTTC
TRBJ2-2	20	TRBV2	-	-	CASSPNRGSSGGANTGELFF	TGTGCCAGCAGCCCAAACCGGGGGAGTAGCGGAGGAGCGAACACCGGGGAGCTGTTTTTT
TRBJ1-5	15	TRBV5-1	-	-	CASSLEPGRTQPQHF	TGCGCCAGCAGCTTGGAGCCAGGGAGGACTCAGCCCCAGCATTTT
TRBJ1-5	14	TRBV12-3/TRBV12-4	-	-	CASSLGGARQPQHF	TGTGCCAGCAGTTTGGGGGGGGCGAGACAGCCCCAGCATTTT
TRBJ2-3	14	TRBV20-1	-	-	CSASLATSTDTQYF	TGCAGTGCTAGTCTGGCGACGAGCACAGATACGCAGTATTTT
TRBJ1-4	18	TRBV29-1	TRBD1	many	CSVLTAGTGAAFGEKLFF	TGCAGCGTCCTGACGGCCGGGACAGGGGCCGCCTTTGGTGAAAAACTGTTTTTT
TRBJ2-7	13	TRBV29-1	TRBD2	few	CSVEGLESYEQYF	TGCAGCGTTGAGGGACTAGAGTCCTACGAGCAGTACTTC
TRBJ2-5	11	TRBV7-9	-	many	CASSYQETQYF	TGTGCCAGCAGCTACCAAGAGACCCAGTACTTC
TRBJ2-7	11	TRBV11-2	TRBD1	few	CASSQTGGEYF	TGTGCCAGCAGCCAAACAGGGGGAGAGTACTTC
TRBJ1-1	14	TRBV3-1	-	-	CASSSMGGGTEAFF	TGTGCCAGCAGTTCAATGGGGGGGGGAACTGAAGCTTTCTTT